This T cell receptor (beta chain) originates from a study of beta chain features in type 1 diabetes. Whole-study context: Sorted cells numbering under 110 million were examined across all samples. Regarding the study as a whole: Moderate yet significant TCRB CDR3 shortening was seen in Type 1 diabetes patients in all four CD4+ subsets. The study found that naive, central memory and Treg TCRB repertoires appeared more similar in patients than in healthy donors.

Expressed TCRB transcripts were sequenced because the entire RNA isolate underwent reverse transcription. The data were produced by immunoSEQ multiplex PCR, yet TCRdb's version contains in-frame clones alone and is incomplete. This table holds a few hundred thousand clones, around 15% found once. V lost 5 bases, J lost 1 base, and 26 bases lay in between. Per germline, CDR1 SQVTM and CDR2 ANQGSEA. This CDR3 contains 18 residues. On this clone: The target antigen is unknown.

A sort by CD45RO/CCR7/CD25/CD127/CD95/CD27 yielded CD4+ naive, central memory, regulatory and stem cell-like memory cells. The chain employs TRBV29-1 and TRBJ1-1, with D maybe TRBD1 (6 bases). Specimen: naive CD4+ T cells from blood. The sequence was obtained from a woman aged 18-30 years in good health. The CDR3 sequence: CSVTGRGRSLPKNTEAFF. DNA of the CDR3: TGCAGCGTTACGGGCAGGGGACGATCTCTTCCAAAGAACACTGAAGCTTTCTTT.